A single sample is the source of the 9 T cell receptor beta chains below, sequenced in a study of T cells in tumors after PD-1 blockade. Profiling relied on immunoSEQ multiplex PCR, and the TCRdb table lists in-frame clones only, not all of them. The sample yields about 9,200 clones, 55% to 65% seen once. Sequenced material: tumor tissue, taken after anti-PD-1 treatment. These receptors all come from a human donor with basal cell carcinoma.

V gene TRBV30 combines with J gene TRBJ2-5; D remains unclear. V was trimmed by 4 bases and J by 1 base, leaving 10 bases between them. The CDR3 is made up of 13 amino acids. The germline V gene encodes CDR1 GTSNPN and CDR2 SVGIG (reference sequence). In DNA, the CDR3 is TGTGCCTGGACCCCCCGAATCCAAGAGACCCAGTACTTC. This gives the protein CAWTPRIQETQYF.

The rearrangement links TRBV12-3 or TRBV12-4 to TRBJ1-5; D is uncertain. CDR3 length: 13 residues. V shed 6 bases and J shed 0 bases, with 6 bases lying between them. CDR3 coding DNA: TGTGCCAGCAGCCCCAATAGCAATCAGCCCCAGCATTTT. It encodes CASSPNSNQPQHF.

Turning to this clone: Other DNA sequences within the sample encode an identical CDR3. The rearrangement joins TRBV9 to TRBJ2-7; TRBD1 matches 9 bases. V was clipped by 0 bases and J by 3 bases; unmatched bases: 1. The CDR3 totals 14 residues. In germline, CDR1 is SGDLS, CDR2 YYNGEE. CDR3 in DNA: TGTGCCAGCAGCGTAGAGGGACAGGGCTACGAGCAGTACTTC. Translation gives CASSVEGQGYEQYF.

The rearrangement uses TRBV20-1 and TRBJ2-3, with unresolved D. CDR1 is DFQATT and CDR2 is SNEGSKA in the germline V gene (reference sequence). V dropped 6 bases and J dropped 6 bases, with 10 bases sitting between them. CDR3 size: 11 residues. The CDR3 DNA follows: TGCAGTGCGAATTCCTGGGATACGCAGTATTTT. Translating it yields CSANSWDTQYF.

This chain links TRBV4-1 with TRBJ1-6; 7 bases line up with TRBD1. The V gene end was trimmed by 5 bases and the J gene end by 0 bases; junction bases not matched to a gene: 7. This CDR3 comprises 17 residues. Germline V gene sequence: CDR1 MGHRA, CDR2 YSYEKL. The CDR3, as DNA: TGCGCCAGCAGCTACCCGGGACAGAGCTCCTATAATTCACCCCTCCACTTT. Protein: CASSYPGQSSYNSPLHF.

The CDR3 is CASSVGHRGNTIYF. CDR3 bases: TGTGCCAGCAGTGTGGGACATCGAGGAAACACCATATATTTT. The genes are TRBV25-1 and TRBJ1-3, with D possibly being TRBD1 (6 bases). Germline values: CDR1 MGHDK, CDR2 SYGVNS. CDR3 length equals 14 residues. V gave up 4 bases and J gave up 4 bases, with 11 bases separating them.

V is TRBV11-3 and J is TRBJ2-2; D possibly corresponds to TRBD1 (6 bases). The V end was cut by 7 bases, the J end by 4 bases, with 19 bases between. CDR3 length: 16 amino acids. The germline CDR1 and CDR2 sequences are SGHNT and YENEEA. CDR3 residues: CASNLLSGAFTGELFF. DNA of the CDR3: TGTGCCAGCAACTTGCTGTCAGGGGCCTTCACCGGGGAGCTGTTTTTT. Complete variable domain (other parts from reference TRBV11-3 and TRBJ2-2): EAGVVQSPRYKIIEKKQPVAFWCNPISGHNTLYWYLQNLGQGPELLIRYENEEAVDDSQLPKDRFSAERLKGVDSTLKIQPAELGDSAVYLCASNLLSGAFTGELFFGEGSRLTVL.

V and J are TRBV30 and TRBJ1-5; TRBD1 agrees at 10 bases. CDR1 and CDR2 from the germline V gene are GTSNPN and SVGIG (reference sequence). CDR3 length: 15 residues. Unmatched junction bases numbered 12, after V lost 4 bases and J lost 9 bases. CDR3 protein: CAWNAGQGPLWPQHF. The DNA for the CDR3 is TGTGCCTGGAATGCGGGACAGGGGCCTCTCTGGCCCCAGCATTTT.

This rearrangement joins TRBV15 to TRBJ2-5, with TRBD2 matching over 8 bases. Germline CDR1 is LNHNV and CDR2 is YYDKDF (reference sequence). The CDR3 consists of 17 residues. V shed 5 bases, J shed 3 bases, and the junction held 14 bases outside the gene matches. The CDR3 DNA reads TGTGCCACCAGCCCCGCGAGTGTAGCGGGGTGGAAAGAGACCCAGTACTTC. Residues: CATSPASVAGWKETQYF.